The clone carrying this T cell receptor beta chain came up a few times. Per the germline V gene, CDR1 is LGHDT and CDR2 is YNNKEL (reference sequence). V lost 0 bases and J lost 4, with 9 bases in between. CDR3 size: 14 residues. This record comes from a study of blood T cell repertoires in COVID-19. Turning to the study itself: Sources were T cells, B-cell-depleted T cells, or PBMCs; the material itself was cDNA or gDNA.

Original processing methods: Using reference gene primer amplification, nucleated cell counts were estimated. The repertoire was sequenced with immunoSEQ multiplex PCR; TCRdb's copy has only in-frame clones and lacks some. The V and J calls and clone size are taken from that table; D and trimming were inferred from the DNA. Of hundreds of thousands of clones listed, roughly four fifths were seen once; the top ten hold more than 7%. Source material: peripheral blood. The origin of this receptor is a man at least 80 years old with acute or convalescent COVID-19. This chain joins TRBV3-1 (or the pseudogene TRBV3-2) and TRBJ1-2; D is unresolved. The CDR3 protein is CASSQEIRSYGYTF. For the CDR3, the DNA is TGTGCCAGCAGCCAAGAGATTAGGAGCTATGGCTACACCTTC.